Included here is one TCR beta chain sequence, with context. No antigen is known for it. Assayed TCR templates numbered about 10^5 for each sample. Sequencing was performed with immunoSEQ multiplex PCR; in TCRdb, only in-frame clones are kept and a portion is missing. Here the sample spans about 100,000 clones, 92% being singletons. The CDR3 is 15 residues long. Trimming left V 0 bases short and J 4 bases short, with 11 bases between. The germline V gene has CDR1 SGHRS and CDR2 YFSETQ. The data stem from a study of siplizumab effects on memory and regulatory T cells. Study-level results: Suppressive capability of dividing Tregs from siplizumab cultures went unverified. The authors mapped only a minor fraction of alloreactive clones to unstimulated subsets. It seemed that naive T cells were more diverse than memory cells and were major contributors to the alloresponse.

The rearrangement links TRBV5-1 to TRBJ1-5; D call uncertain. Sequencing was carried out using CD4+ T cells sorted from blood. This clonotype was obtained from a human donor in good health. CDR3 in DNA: TGCGCCAGCAGCTTGGTAGGAGGGCCTAATCAGCCCCAGCATTTT. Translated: CASSLVGGPNQPQHF.